One sample yielded the 16 T cell receptor beta chains listed below, sequenced in a study of blood T cell repertoires in COVID-19. Only in-frame clones appear in the TCRdb table, and some are missing; sequencing was by immunoSEQ multiplex PCR. The sample has about 49,000 clones, over 85% seen once. The material sequenced was peripheral blood. The origin of the receptors is a man older than 75 with acute or convalescent COVID-19.

J is TRBJ2-1 and V is TRBV5-1, with TRBD1 as a possible D gene (5 bases). V shed 0 bases and J shed 6 bases, with 7 bases lying between them. Germline V gene lookup returns CDR1 SGHRS and CDR2 YFSETQ. This CDR3 has 13 residues. CDR3 in amino acids: CASSLDQGNEQFF. CDR3 in DNA: TGCGCCAGCAGCTTGGACCAGGGCAATGAGCAGTTCTTC.

In this sample, this clone turned up once. The chain has TRBV29-1 and TRBJ2-5, with D tentatively TRBD2 (5 bases). Trimming removed 4 bases from V and 3 bases from J, with 9 bases in between. Germline values: CDR1 SQVTM, CDR2 ANQGSEA. This CDR3 has 12 residues. CDR3 nucleotide sequence: TGCAGCGTTGGTGAGGGCGAAGAGACCCAGTACTTC. Its translation is CSVGEGEETQYF.

This chain links TRBV21-1 with TRBJ2-7; the D segment call TRBD1 is taken from the table without a DNA check. TRBV21-1 is designated a pseudogene. This CDR3 is built from 13 residues. CDR3 sequence: CASSKRTGDEQYF. For the CDR3, the DNA is TGTGCCAGCAGCAAAAGGACAGGGGACGAGCAGTACTTC.

CDR3 loop: CASRKSPRANEKLFF. In nucleotides, the CDR3 is TGTGCCAGCCGCAAGAGTCCGAGGGCTAATGAAAAACTGTTTTTT. The V gene is TRBV5-6, the J gene TRBJ1-4; D gene ambiguous. There are 15 residues in the CDR3. The germline V and J ends were trimmed by 7 bases and 3 bases, with 16 bases remaining between them. Germline CDR1 is SGHDT and CDR2 is YYEEEE.

J is TRBJ1-2 and V is TRBV2; 8 nucleotides line up with TRBD1. The germline V gene encodes CDR1 SNHLY and CDR2 FYNNEI. The junction had 7 bases not matched to a gene; V was cut back by 2 bases and J by 8 bases. The CDR3 sequence is 14 residues long. CDR3 loop: CASSERQGAGGYTF. The CDR3 DNA is TGTGCCAGCAGTGAAAGGCAGGGGGCGGGCGGCTACACCTTC.

The chain employs TRBV5-4 and TRBJ2-7, with D maybe TRBD2 (6 bases). Per the germline V gene, CDR1 is SGHNT and CDR2 is YYREEE (reference sequence). V was cut by 4 bases and J by 5 bases, with 16 bases left in between. The CDR3 spans 14 residues. The CDR3 loop is CASSRAGSLDEQYF. The CDR3 DNA sequence: TGTGCCAGCAGCCGCGCGGGATCTCTTGACGAGCAGTACTTC. The entire variable domain, with the rest obtained from reference TRBV5-4 and TRBJ2-7, is as follows: ETGVTQSPTHLIKTRGQQVTLRCSSQSGHNTVSWYQQALGQGPQFIFQYYREEENGRGNFPPRFSGLQFPNYSSELNVNALELDDSALYLCASSRAGSLDEQYFGPGTRLTVT.

The V gene is TRBV7-9, the J gene TRBJ1-2; tentatively, D is TRBD1 (6 bases). Germline V gene sequence: CDR1 SEHNR, CDR2 FQNEAQ (reference sequence). The CDR3 runs 12 residues. The germline V and J ends were trimmed by 6 bases and 7 bases, with 12 bases remaining between them. CDR3 residues: CASRGTGFGYTF. In DNA form, the CDR3 reads TGTGCCAGCAGGGGAACAGGGTTTGGCTACACCTTC.

Regarding this clone: The sample has other DNA sequences that encode this CDR3 too. The chain combines TRBV18 with TRBJ1-4; 12 nucleotides match TRBD1. With 2 bases clipped from V and 8 bases from J, the junction kept 3 bases outside the gene matches. This CDR3 contains 15 residues. Germline V CDR1 and CDR2: KGHSH, LQKENI. The CDR3 DNA follows: TGTGCCAGCTCACCAACCGGGACAGGGGGCGAAAAACTGTTTTTT. Amino acids: CASSPTGTGGEKLFF.

This chain links TRBV7-6 with TRBJ2-1; 7 nucleotides match TRBD2. The CDR3 covers 14 residues. From germline, CDR1 is SGHVS and CDR2 FNYEAQ. The J segment lost 8 bases and the V segment lost 2 bases, leaving 6 bases of the junction unmatched. The CDR3 here is CASSLWTSFDEQFF. The CDR3 DNA reads TGTGCCAGCAGCTTATGGACTAGTTTCGATGAGCAGTTCTTC.

The rearrangement links TRBV30 to TRBJ2-5; D might be TRBD2 (5 bases). The germline gives CDR1 GTSNPN, CDR2 SVGIG (reference sequence). The V end lost 8 bases, the J end lost 5 bases, and 15 bases lay between the germline ends. This CDR3 contains 12 residues. The CDR3: CAKAAVGETQYF. CDR3 coding DNA: TGTGCCAAGGCAGCGGTTGGGGAGACCCAGTACTTC.

The V gene is TRBV6-5, the J gene TRBJ1-1; 7 nucleotides match TRBD1. CDR3 size: 16 residues. CDR1 and CDR2 from the germline V gene are MNHEY and SVGAGI. Trimming cost V 2 bases and J 10 bases; bases outside gene matches: 16. The CDR3: CASSYTRRDRDQRAFF. As DNA, the CDR3 is TGTGCCAGCAGTTACACCCGACGAGACAGGGACCAAAGAGCTTTCTTT.

This chain links TRBV4-1 with TRBJ1-2, with 7 bases identical to TRBD1. The germline CDR1 and CDR2 sequences are MGHRA and YSYEKL. V lost 4 bases to trimming and J lost 5 bases; unmatched junction nucleotides: 10. This CDR3 is built from 15 residues. The CDR3 DNA follows: TGCGCCAGCAGCCCACGACAGGGCCCCGTTTATGGCTACACCTTC. Translating it yields CASSPRQGPVYGYTF.

V is TRBV28 and J is TRBJ1-1, with D uncertain. Germline V gives CDR1 MDHEN, CDR2 SYDVKM. There are 14 residues in the CDR3. Trimming removed 4 bases from V and 3 bases from J, with 12 bases in between. The CDR3 sequence is CASSSPGGDTEAFF. In DNA form, the CDR3 reads TGTGCCAGCAGTTCCCCGGGAGGAGACACTGAAGCTTTCTTT.

This chain connects TRBV7-9 to TRBJ2-2; the D gene is possibly TRBD2 (6 bases). The V and J ends lost 3 bases and 2 bases respectively, with 13 bases between them. The V gene's germline CDR1 is SEHNR and CDR2 FQNEAQ (reference sequence). CDR3 size: 16 residues. The CDR3 sequence is CASSFGAGINTGELFF. Here the CDR3 DNA reads TGTGCCAGCAGCTTCGGAGCGGGTATCAACACCGGGGAGCTGTTTTTT.

J is TRBJ1-2 and V is TRBV5-1; 7 bases match TRBD1. Germline trimming cut 4 bases from V and 5 bases from J; bases unmatched to any gene: 8. Per germline, CDR1 SGHRS and CDR2 YFSETQ. This CDR3 has 14 amino acids. The DNA of the CDR3 is TGCGCCAGCAGCCTGGGATGGGACAGATATGGCTACACCTTC. It translates to CASSLGWDRYGYTF.

The gene calls are TRBV27 and TRBJ1-1, with 7 nucleotides matching TRBD1. This CDR3 is 14 amino acids long. V shed 4 bases, J shed 1 base, and the junction held 3 bases outside the gene matches. The germline V gene has CDR1 MNHEY and CDR2 SMNVEV (reference sequence). CDR3 protein: CASSSQGGNTEAFF. CDR3 DNA sequence: TGTGCCAGCAGTTCCCAGGGGGGGAACACTGAAGCTTTCTTT.